This T cell receptor beta chain was profiled in a study of T cells in Graves' hyperthyroidism and ophthalmopathy. V lost 2 bases, J lost 1 base, and 5 bases lay in between. CDR1 and CDR2 (germline): LNHDA, SQIVND (reference sequence). The CDR3 extends over 13 amino acids. TCR beta CDR3 regions were amplified from RNA transcripts. Researchers ran a first-round RT-PCR on the TCR CDR3 using the HTBI primer set. MiXCR, run by TCRdb on the multiplex PCR reads, gives a single entry per CDR3 protein. The table includes about 560,000 distinct CDR3 sequences, 16% detected once. PBMCs were derived from roughly 9.6 ml fresh peripheral blood.

This chain joins TRBV19 and TRBJ1-1; D not certain. Sequenced sample: blood. The receptor comes from a woman under 30 with Graves' hyperthyroidism. The CDR3 is CASSILTNTEAFF. The CDR3 nucleotides are TGTGCCAGTAGTATACTGACGAACACTGAAGCTTTCTTT.